The next 17 T cell receptor beta chains were all read from a single sample in a study of CD8 T cells in Susac syndrome. Reverse transcription used roughly 0.45 to 1 ug RNA and random hexamers. TCRdb reanalysed the immunoSEQ multiplex PCR reads using MiXCR and keeps one entry per CDR3 protein. This table holds about 300,000 distinct CDR3 sequences, 75% to 85% found once. The specimen was CD8+ T cells from PBMCs. The source of these receptors is a human donor with multiple sclerosis.

The CDR3 DNA reads as TGCAGCGTTGGCCGAACGAGCTCCTACAATGAGCAGTTCTTC. Translating gives CSVGRTSSYNEQFF. V usage is TRBV29-1 and J usage is TRBJ2-1; unclear D gene. This CDR3 has 14 residues. Deletions cut 4 bases from V and 0 bases from J, with 10 bases between. CDR1 SQVTM and CDR2 ANQGSEA come from the germline V gene.

The chain carries TRBV27 and TRBJ1-1; D is unclear. V lost 0 bases and J 0 bases, leaving 8 bases between the germline ends. This CDR3 has 15 amino acids. The germline V gene encodes CDR1 MNHEY and CDR2 SMNVEV (reference sequence). CDR3 nucleotide sequence: TGTGCCAGCAGTTTATCGGCAGACATGAACACTGAAGCTTTCTTT. Protein product: CASSLSADMNTEAFF.

V gene TRBV6-5 combines with J gene TRBJ2-7; D is undetermined. V dropped 5 bases and J dropped 4 bases, with 18 bases sitting between them. The CDR3 is 15 amino acids. Germline values: CDR1 MNHEY, CDR2 SVGAGI. In DNA form, the CDR3 reads TGTGCCAGCAGTCCCCTGACCTCTGACGGGTACGAGCAGTACTTC. Its protein is CASSPLTSDGYEQYF.

This clonotype was observed a handful of times. V usage is TRBV7-9 and J usage is TRBJ2-1; 14 bases are a match to TRBD2. Germline lookup yields CDR1 SEHNR and CDR2 FQNEAQ (reference sequence). The CDR3 is 18 residues long. The J segment lost 5 bases and the V segment lost 4 bases, leaving 10 bases of the junction unmatched. Here the CDR3 reads CASSSTGTSGSYNNEQFF. The CDR3 DNA is TGTGCCAGCAGCTCGACCGGGACTAGCGGGAGCTACAACAATGAGCAGTTCTTC.

The V and J genes are TRBV29-1 and TRBJ1-5; no reliable D call. Trimming took off 3 bases at V and 7 bases at J, with 16 bases between the two ends. CDR1 and CDR2 (germline): SQVTM, ANQGSEA. The CDR3 has 14 residues. This chain's CDR3 is CSVDVRTIQQPQHF. CDR3 bases: TGCAGCGTTGACGTCAGGACGATCCAACAGCCCCAGCATTTT.

This clonotype was observed a single time. The chain combines TRBV10-3 with TRBJ2-3; 9 bases fit TRBD1. Germline V gene data show CDR1 as ENHRY and CDR2 as SYGVKD. Trimming cost V 10 bases and J 1 base; bases outside gene matches: 15. This CDR3 spans 17 amino acids. The CDR3 loop is CATFGQGSAAGTDTQYF. DNA of the CDR3: TGTGCCACCTTCGGACAGGGGTCCGCCGCTGGCACAGATACGCAGTATTTT.

The chain uses TRBV30 and TRBJ1-3; D remains ambiguous. This CDR3 region has 14 residues. Germline V lookup: CDR1 GTSNPN, CDR2 SVGIG (reference sequence). The V end was cut by 0 bases, the J end by 0 bases, with 6 bases between. CDR3 residues: CAWSVRGSGNTIYF. Written as DNA, the CDR3 is TGTGCCTGGAGTGTACGGGGCTCTGGAAACACCATATATTTT.

The rearrangement uses TRBV11-2 and TRBJ2-7; D remains ambiguous. Per germline, CDR1 SGHAT and CDR2 FQNNGV. The CDR3 consists of 14 residues. Trimming took 5 bases from V and 3 from J, leaving 14 bases between them. The CDR3 DNA follows: TGTGCCAGCAGCCTTCCGGGCCGCCTCTACGAGCAGTACTTC. This translates into CASSLPGRLYEQYF.

This chain joins TRBV4-1 and TRBJ2-5; 7 bases match TRBD1. Germline V CDR1 and CDR2: MGHRA, YSYEKL. The CDR3 covers 13 residues. Trimming took 7 bases from V and 2 from J; bases not matched to a gene: 4. For the CDR3, the DNA is TGCGCCAGCAAGGGGGCCCTACAAGAGACCCAGTACTTC. Translation: CASKGALQETQYF.

The chain has TRBV21-1 and TRBJ1-2. TRBV21-1 is an annotated pseudogene. The CDR3 covers 14 residues. The CDR3 is CASSKPPLLGGYTF. As DNA, the CDR3 is TGTGCCAGCAGCAAACCTCCCTTATTGGGGGGCTACACCTTC.

The CDR3 region has the DNA TGTGCCAGCAGTTTCGGCGCAGGGGGCTATGCGCAGTACTTC. It translates to CASSFGAGGYAQYF. This chain links TRBV27 with TRBJ2-7; 8 bases fit TRBD1. CDR1 MNHEY and CDR2 SMNVEV come from the germline V gene (reference sequence). The CDR3 spans 14 residues. After removal of 3 bases from V and 9 bases from J, the junction contained 10 bases not matched to a gene.

V is TRBV15 and J is TRBJ1-5, with a possible D match to TRBD1 (5 bases). This CDR3 comprises 15 residues. V lost 0 bases, J lost 5 bases, and 11 bases lay in between. Germline loops: CDR1 LNHNV, CDR2 YYDKDF (reference sequence). The CDR3 nucleotides are TGTGCCACCAGCAGAGAGGACGACAGCCATCAGCCCCAGCATTTT. Translation: CATSREDDSHQPQHF.

The rearrangement joins TRBV5-4 to TRBJ1-2; weak D call: TRBD1 (6 bases). Germline CDR1 SGHNT, CDR2 YYREEE (reference sequence). This CDR3 comprises 17 residues. V was trimmed by 4 bases and J by 3 bases, leaving 22 bases between them. The CDR3 coding sequence is TGTGCCAGCAGCCCTGAGGTGGTCCGGGGGCGCGACTATGGCTACACCTTC. It yields the protein CASSPEVVRGRDYGYTF.

The J gene is TRBJ1-2, the V gene TRBV20-1; TRBD1 matches at 8 bases. This CDR3 is 12 amino acids long. V was clipped by 6 bases and J by 3 bases; unmatched bases: 3. Germline V gives CDR1 DFQATT, CDR2 SNEGSKA (reference sequence). The DNA for the CDR3 is TGCAGTGCCGCGGGACAGGACTATGGCTACACCTTC. Translated: CSAAGQDYGYTF.

V and J are TRBV19 and TRBJ2-2; tentative D call: TRBD1 (7 bases). V was shortened by 4 bases and J by 6 bases, with 15 bases between the two germline ends. The CDR3 loop spans 15 amino acids. The V gene's germline CDR1 is LNHDA and CDR2 SQIVND (reference sequence). CDR3 coding DNA: TGTGCCAGTAGTACAAAGGACAGGAGGGCCGGGGAGCTGTTTTTT. Amino acid sequence: CASSTKDRRAGELFF.

The chain recombines TRBV20-1 with TRBJ2-7; D call uncertain. Per the germline V gene, CDR1 is DFQATT and CDR2 is SNEGSKA (reference sequence). The V end was cut by 7 bases, the J end by 0 bases, with 19 bases between. The CDR3 length is 15 residues. This CDR3 reads CSVSTGEFISYEQYF. The CDR3 bases are TGCAGTGTCTCAACTGGTGAGTTCATCTCCTACGAGCAGTACTTC.

This clonotype was observed a few times. The chain recombines TRBV6-1 with TRBJ1-5; D ambiguous. V shed 8 bases and J shed 1 base, with 12 bases lying between them. Germline V gene data show CDR1 as MNHNS and CDR2 as SASEGT. The CDR3 is 14 residues long. The CDR3 reads CASLPGYSNQPQHF. The DNA of the CDR3 is TGTGCCAGCCTGCCGGGTTACAGCAATCAGCCCCAGCATTTT.